This passage covers 18 T cell receptor beta chains from one sample sequenced in a study of T cell repertoires in urothelial bladder cancer. The repertoire was sequenced with immunoSEQ multiplex PCR; TCRdb's copy has only in-frame clones and lacks some. The table has thousands of clones, 58% seen once. Sequenced: tumor-infiltrating cells from bladder cancer. The receptors originated from a human donor with urothelial carcinoma.

This clone was detected only a few times. This chain joins TRBV5-6 and TRBJ2-7, with TRBD1 identical over 7 bases. Germline V gene lookup returns CDR1 SGHDT and CDR2 YYEEEE. The trim removed 0 bases at V and 7 bases at J, leaving 10 bases unmatched. CDR3 length: 15 amino acids. CDR3 nucleotide sequence: TGTGCCAGCAGCTTGGCCGGGACAGTGCTAGGGGAGCAGTACTTC. It yields the protein CASSLAGTVLGEQYF.

This clone was counted a single time. This sequence joins TRBV5-1 and TRBJ2-1; TRBD2 matches 9 bases. The V gene's germline CDR1 is SGHRS and CDR2 YFSETQ. The length of the CDR3 is 17 residues. The junction had 11 bases not matched to a gene; V was cut back by 1 base and J by 6 bases. The CDR3 region is CASSLLAAGGSVNEQFF. CDR3 coding DNA: TGCGCCAGCAGCTTGTTAGCAGCGGGGGGCTCGGTCAATGAGCAGTTCTTC.

J is TRBJ2-5 and V is TRBV5-4; the match to TRBD1 covers 12 bases. V shed 4 bases, J shed 4 bases, and the junction held 8 bases outside the gene matches. Germline V gene lookup returns CDR1 SGHNT and CDR2 YYREEE (reference sequence). The CDR3 is 16 amino acids. This chain's CDR3 is CASSQGTGGNGETQYF. CDR3 bases: TGTGCCAGCAGCCAGGGGACAGGGGGCAATGGAGAGACCCAGTACTTC.

CDR3 region: CASSSLDLDTEAFF. The CDR3 DNA follows: TGTGCCAGCAGCTCCCTCGACTTGGACACTGAAGCTTTCTTT. This chain links TRBV5-5 with TRBJ1-1; no clear D gene. Germline loops: CDR1 SGHKS, CDR2 YYEKEE (reference sequence). The CDR3 is 14 residues long. Between the trimmed V and J ends, which lost 3 bases and 3 bases, there was a span of 12 bases.

There are a few counts of this clone. The chain is built from TRBV25-1 and TRBJ2-1, with 9 positions matching TRBD1. From germline, CDR1 is MGHDK and CDR2 SYGVNS. This CDR3 is 14 amino acids long. Trimming removed 3 bases from V and 7 bases from J; junction bases left unmatched: 4. The CDR3 nucleotides read TGTGCCAGCAGTGATCCGGACAGGGGAAATGAGCAGTTCTTC. Protein sequence: CASSDPDRGNEQFF. Complete variable domain (other parts from reference TRBV25-1 and TRBJ2-1): EADIYQTPRYLVIGTGKKITLECSQTMGHDKMYWYQQDPGMELHLIHYSYGVNSTEKGDLSSESTVSRIRTEHFPLTLESARPSHTSQYLCASSDPDRGNEQFFGPGTRLTVL.

Regarding this clone: Other nucleotide sequences in the sample specify the same CDR3. The V and J genes are TRBV6-1 and TRBJ2-2; a possible D gene is TRBD1 (7 bases). CDR1 MNHNS and CDR2 SASEGT come from the germline V gene. V lost 4 bases and J lost 5, with 14 bases in between. This CDR3 region has 15 residues. CDR3 sequence reads: CASSARQGGTGELFF. The CDR3 bases are TGTGCCAGCAGTGCCAGACAGGGAGGTACCGGGGAGCTGTTTTTT.

By share of the sample, this clone is medium-sized. V and J are TRBV29-1 and TRBJ1-2, with D possibly matching TRBD1 (5 bases). Trimming cost V 6 bases and J 3 bases, with 17 bases left between them. The CDR3 loop spans 14 amino acids. Per germline, CDR1 SQVTM and CDR2 ANQGSEA. CDR3 sequence (DNA): TGCAGCGTCTACGGGTCTTTAGGGGACTATGGCTACACCTTC. As protein: CSVYGSLGDYGYTF.

The chain joins TRBV2 to TRBJ2-1, with D perhaps TRBD1 (6 bases). The CDR3 loop spans 14 amino acids. The germline V and J ends were trimmed by 10 bases and 10 bases, with 23 bases remaining between them. Germline V CDR1 and CDR2: SNHLY, FYNNEI. The CDR3 spells CAILRDNGSGEQFF. The DNA for the CDR3 is TGTGCCATCCTCCGGGACAATGGTTCGGGGGAGCAGTTCTTC.

The V gene is TRBV5-4, the J gene TRBJ1-3; 10 bases fit TRBD1. Germline V gene data show CDR1 as SGHNT and CDR2 as YYREEE (reference sequence). After removal of 1 base from V and 4 bases from J, the junction contained 2 bases not matched to a gene. The CDR3 covers 15 residues. CDR3 sequence reads: CASSLRTGGGNTIYF. The CDR3 DNA follows: TGTGCCAGCAGCTTGCGGACAGGGGGAGGAAACACCATATATTTT.

This rearrangement joins TRBV13 to TRBJ2-3; D is unresolved. The CDR3 totals 14 residues. The germline gives CDR1 PRHDT, CDR2 FYEKMQ (reference sequence). V was shortened by 0 bases and J by 1 base, with 5 bases between the two germline ends. Here the CDR3 DNA reads TGTGCCAGCAGCTTAGGAGACGGCACAGATACGCAGTATTTT. The encoded protein is CASSLGDGTDTQYF.

The rearrangement uses TRBV5-1 and TRBJ1-2; no definite D call. Germline V gene data show CDR1 as SGHRS and CDR2 as YFSETQ. Trimming removed 1 base from V and 5 bases from J, with 6 bases in between. This CDR3 has 12 amino acids. CDR3 coding DNA: TGCGCCAGCAGCTTGATGGGTTATGGCTACACCTTC. Protein sequence: CASSLMGYGYTF.

A single count supports this clone. One end of the junction does not line up with germline, which may come from a read error. The chain links TRBV19 to TRBJ1-2, with D perhaps TRBD1 (6 bases). CDR1 and CDR2 from the germline V gene are LNHDA and SQIVND (reference sequence). This CDR3 is 14 amino acids long. The CDR3: CASTPRGTNYDYTF. Here the CDR3 DNA reads TGTGCCAGTACCCCTAGGGGGACCAACTATGACTACACCTTC.

Judged by abundance, this clone is medium-sized. The rearrangement links TRBV5-6 to TRBJ1-6; no clear D. This CDR3 comprises 14 residues. Deletions cut 2 bases from V and 4 bases from J, with 7 bases between. From germline, CDR1 is SGHDT and CDR2 YYEEEE. The CDR3 loop is CASSFVQYNSPLHF. The DNA for the CDR3 is TGTGCCAGCAGCTTTGTACAGTATAATTCACCCCTCCACTTT.

The rearrangement uses TRBV11-3 and TRBJ2-3, with 10 nucleotides matching TRBD2. The CDR3 runs 15 residues. Germline assignment: CDR1 SGHNT and CDR2 YENEEA. V shed 1 base and J 4 bases; nucleotides not matched to a gene: 2. DNA for the CDR3: TGTGCCAGCAGCTTAGTGAGCGGGGGGGCAGATACGCAGTATTTT. Amino acids: CASSLVSGGADTQYF. Using reference TRBV11-3 and TRBJ2-3 for the parts outside the CDR3, the full variable domain is EAGVVQSPRYKIIEKKQPVAFWCNPISGHNTLYWYLQNLGQGPELLIRYENEEAVDDSQLPKDRFSAERLKGVDSTLKIQPAELGDSAVYLCASSLVSGGADTQYFGPGTRLTVL.

The J gene is TRBJ1-2, the V gene TRBV10-3, with D tentatively TRBD1 (6 bases). This CDR3 region has 15 residues. V was trimmed by 4 bases and J by 3 bases, leaving 15 bases between them. In germline, CDR1 is ENHRY, CDR2 SYGVKD. CDR3 in amino acids: CAISGVGQIDYGYTF. The CDR3 DNA sequence: TGTGCCATCAGTGGAGTAGGACAGATCGACTATGGCTACACCTTC.

This sequence joins TRBV7-2 and TRBJ1-6, with D uncertain. The CDR3 is 16 residues long. Trimming took 3 bases from V and 0 from J, leaving 9 bases between them. CDR1 is SGHTA, CDR2 FQGNSA, per germline. CDR3 sequence (DNA): TGTGCCAGCAGCTTGCAAGGGAGCTCCTATAATTCACCCCTCCACTTT. Translated, it gives CASSLQGSSYNSPLHF.

This chain joins TRBV14 and TRBJ2-3, with D possibly TRBD1 on 5 matching bases. Germline loops: CDR1 SGHDN, CDR2 FVKESK. CDR3 length equals 15 residues. Trimming stripped 5 bases from V and 2 bases from J, with 14 bases between. The CDR3 DNA sequence: TGTGCCAGCAGCTCAGGGCGGCTAGACACAGATACGCAGTATTTT. It codes for CASSSGRLDTDTQYF.

The chain couples TRBV14 to TRBJ2-1; TRBD1 or TRBD2 may be the D gene (5 bases each). The CDR3 covers 14 residues. Per germline, CDR1 SGHDN and CDR2 FVKESK. Deletions cut 4 bases from V and 0 bases from J, with 7 bases between. The CDR3 here is CASSRGSSYNEQFF. The DNA of the CDR3 is TGTGCCAGCAGCCGGGGGAGCTCCTACAATGAGCAGTTCTTC.